A single sample gave rise to the 21 T cell receptor beta chains below, sequenced in a study of response to subunit inactivated influenza vaccine. TCRdb re-called the RT-PCR reads with MiXCR, one entry per CDR3 protein. The table records about 570,000 distinct CDR3 sequences, 11% of them present only once. The sample was also reused in another study, on T cells expressing NK-cell markers. That publication notes: For TCR beta, cDNA was produced by 5'RACE template switching with UMIs.

The starting material was PBMCs from blood, obtained on the day of vaccination. These receptors were obtained from a man aged 50-60 years who received an inactivated influenza vaccine.

There are many counts of this clonotype. The V gene is TRBV6-1, the J gene TRBJ2-1, with 7 bases identical to TRBD1. Per the germline V gene, CDR1 is MNHNS and CDR2 is SASEGT. V was pared by 5 bases and J by 0 bases, with 7 bases of the junction left unmatched. The CDR3 covers 16 residues. The CDR3 DNA reads as TGTGCCAGCAGTATGAACAGGGGACGCTCCTACAATGAGCAGTTCTTC. It yields the protein CASSMNRGRSYNEQFF.

The sample holds many counts of this clonotype. The V call is TRBV5-1, the J call TRBJ1-1; D is uncertain. Germline V gene sequence: CDR1 SGHRS, CDR2 YFSETQ. The CDR3 runs 11 residues. V lost 0 bases, J lost 7 bases, and 4 bases lay in between. CDR3 sequence reads: CASSLVGEAFF. CDR3 sequence (DNA): TGCGCCAGCAGCTTGGTAGGTGAAGCTTTCTTT.

The chain couples TRBV6-1 to TRBJ1-2, with TRBD1 as a possible D gene (5 bases). CDR1 is MNHNS, CDR2 SASEGT, per germline. Trimming left V 4 bases short and J 2 bases short, with 14 bases between. The CDR3 loop spans 15 amino acids. CDR3 coding DNA: TGTGCCAGCAGTGCAACGACCGGGACCAACTATGGCTACACCTTC. It is translated as CASSATTGTNYGYTF.

This rearrangement joins TRBV29-1 to TRBJ2-7, with D possibly matching TRBD2 (6 bases). Between the trimmed V and J ends, which lost 4 bases and 2 bases, there was a span of 9 bases. The germline gives CDR1 SQVTM, CDR2 ANQGSEA. The CDR3 has 12 residues. DNA for the CDR3: TGCAGCGTTGTGGAGGGACCCTACGAGCAGTACTTC. It is translated as CSVVEGPYEQYF.

The rearrangement joins TRBV29-1 to TRBJ2-7; the D is unclear. CDR1 and CDR2 from the germline V gene are SQVTM and ANQGSEA. The CDR3 is 13 amino acids. Deletions cut 4 bases from V and 0 bases from J, with 10 bases between. In DNA form, the CDR3 reads TGCAGCGTTGCCGTTGTATCCTCCTACGAGCAGTACTTC. Translating it yields CSVAVVSSYEQYF.

This clonotype is a singleton in its sample. The chain joins TRBV5-3 to TRBJ2-1; 7 bases line up with TRBD2. TRBV5-3 is flagged as an ORF with uncertain function. V shed 1 base, J shed 6 bases, and the junction held 7 bases outside the gene matches. This CDR3 has 15 residues. The CDR3 nucleotides read TGTGCCAGAAGCTTGTGCGGGAGAGGGCTCAATGAGCAGTTCTTC. This translates into CARSLCGRGLNEQFF.

V is TRBV6-5 and J is TRBJ1-2, with a possible D match to TRBD1 (6 bases). The germline V gene encodes CDR1 MNHEY and CDR2 SVGAGI. The ends were cut back, 2 bases at V and 1 base at J, with 11 bases in the middle. This CDR3 is 15 amino acids long. The CDR3 region has the DNA TGTGCCAGCAGTTACGAGCAGGGGCGTAACTATGGCTACACCTTC. It specifies CASSYEQGRNYGYTF.

This clonotype was found a few times. The chain employs TRBV7-9 and TRBJ2-7; perhaps TRBD1 as D (6 bases). V was clipped by 2 bases and J by 2 bases, with 13 bases between them. Germline CDR1 SEHNR, CDR2 FQNEAQ (reference sequence). This CDR3 region has 15 residues. CDR3 in DNA: TGTGCCAGCAGCTTAAATCAGGGGAAGACCTACGAGCAGTACTTC. It yields the protein CASSLNQGKTYEQYF.

The chain links TRBV6-5 to TRBJ2-2; D not resolved. The length of the CDR3 is 14 residues. V gave up 2 bases and J gave up 5 bases, with 9 bases separating them. Per the germline V gene, CDR1 is MNHEY and CDR2 is SVGAGI. This CDR3 reads CASSYIRDTGELFF. CDR3 in DNA: TGTGCCAGCAGTTACATTAGGGATACCGGGGAGCTGTTTTTT.

The chain recombines TRBV20-1 with TRBJ2-7; D is unresolved. V lost 0 bases, J lost 7 bases, and 7 bases lay in between. Per germline, CDR1 DFQATT and CDR2 SNEGSKA (reference sequence). This CDR3 spans 11 amino acids. The CDR3 DNA reads as TGCAGTGCTAGAGATAAGACAGAGCAGTACTTC. As protein: CSARDKTEQYF.

This clonotype has ten or more counts. The V call is TRBV6-5, the J call TRBJ2-7; D remains unclear. Germline CDR1 and CDR2: MNHEY and SVGAGI. This CDR3 has 15 residues. Trimming stripped 3 bases from V and 0 bases from J, with 12 bases between. CDR3 amino acids: CASSYFGVNSYEQYF. In DNA form, the CDR3 reads TGTGCCAGCAGTTATTTTGGAGTTAACTCCTACGAGCAGTACTTC.

This clonotype turned up a few times. The chain is built from TRBV6-5 and TRBJ2-1; TRBD1 agrees at 9 bases. The CDR3 has 15 residues. J was trimmed by 2 bases and V by 4 bases; bases with no gene match: 3. Looked up from germline, CDR1 is MNHEY and CDR2 is SVGAGI. CDR3: CASSLDRGTYNEQFF. The CDR3 coding sequence is TGTGCCAGCAGTTTGGACAGGGGAACCTACAATGAGCAGTTCTTC.

The chain employs TRBV11-2 and TRBJ2-6; TRBD1 aligns across 7 bases. The V gene's germline CDR1 is SGHAT and CDR2 FQNNGV. CDR3 size: 18 residues. With V trimmed by 4 bases and J by 0 bases, 9 bases remained unmatched. CDR3 sequence reads: CASSSTLGQSSGANVLTF. DNA for the CDR3: TGTGCCAGCAGCTCTACGTTGGGACAGAGCTCTGGGGCCAACGTCCTGACTTTC.

The gene calls are TRBV20-1 and TRBJ2-7; D may correspond to TRBD1 or TRBD2 (6 bases each). V was shortened by 0 bases and J by 4 bases, with 16 bases between the two germline ends. From germline, CDR1 is DFQATT and CDR2 SNEGSKA (reference sequence). There are 15 residues in the CDR3. The CDR3 sequence: CSARDQRGALYEQYF. The CDR3 DNA is TGCAGTGCTAGAGATCAAAGGGGGGCCCTTTACGAGCAGTACTTC.

V usage is TRBV27 and J usage is TRBJ2-1, with 7 positions matching TRBD1. The J segment lost 6 bases and the V segment lost 5 bases, leaving 10 bases of the junction unmatched. The CDR3 sequence is 15 residues long. CDR1 and CDR2 (germline): MNHEY, SMNVEV (reference sequence). This CDR3 is CASSPRQGVGNEQFF. The CDR3 nucleotides read TGTGCCAGCAGTCCCAGACAGGGAGTCGGCAATGAGCAGTTCTTC.

This clonotype has more than one count but fewer than ten. The chain links TRBV5-1 to TRBJ2-1, with a possible D match to TRBD1 (5 bases). V dropped 0 bases and J dropped 5 bases, with 9 bases sitting between them. From germline, CDR1 is SGHRS and CDR2 YFSETQ. The CDR3 covers 14 residues. CDR3 DNA sequence: TGCGCCAGCAGCTTGGGTGGGGCCCACAATGAGCAGTTCTTC. Amino acids: CASSLGGAHNEQFF.

The J gene is TRBJ1-1, the V gene TRBV11-2; a possible D gene is TRBD1 (5 bases). Trimming took off 5 bases at V and 6 bases at J, with 16 bases between the two ends. CDR3 length: 14 amino acids. Germline V gene lookup returns CDR1 SGHAT and CDR2 FQNNGV. CDR3 in amino acids: CASSGRAVEAEAFF. The CDR3 DNA reads TGTGCCAGCAGCGGCAGGGCTGTGGAGGCTGAAGCTTTCTTT. Drawing the rest from reference TRBV11-2 and TRBJ1-1, the complete variable domain is EAGVAQSPRYKIIEKRQSVAFWCNPISGHATLYWYQQILGQGPKLLIQFQNNGVVDDSQLPKDRFSAERLKGVDSTLKIQPAKLEDSAVYLCASSGRAVEAEAFFGQGTRLTVV.

V gene TRBV19 combines with J gene TRBJ2-1; 7 nucleotides match TRBD2. The ends lost 4 bases at V and 2 bases at J; junction bases unmatched: 5. The CDR3 runs 15 residues. Germline V gene lookup returns CDR1 LNHDA and CDR2 SQIVND (reference sequence). The CDR3 spells CASSTRERPYNEQFF. DNA for the CDR3: TGTGCCAGTAGTACGCGGGAGAGGCCCTACAATGAGCAGTTCTTC.

The V call is TRBV11-1, the J call TRBJ2-2; 10 nucleotides agree with TRBD1. The CDR3 loop spans 18 amino acids. V dropped 4 bases and J dropped 0; count of bases not matched to a gene: 8. CDR1 SGHAT and CDR2 FQDESV come from the germline V gene (reference sequence). In DNA form, the CDR3 reads TGTGCCAGCAGCTCGGGACAGGGGCGATATACGAACACCGGGGAGCTGTTTTTT. Translating it yields CASSSGQGRYTNTGELFF.

This clonotype appeared many times. The V gene is TRBV5-1, the J gene TRBJ2-7; the match to TRBD1 covers 8 bases. V dropped 0 bases and J dropped 6; count of bases not matched to a gene: 2. The germline gives CDR1 SGHRS, CDR2 YFSETQ. This CDR3 is 13 amino acids long. This chain's CDR3 is CASSLDRGSEQYF. The CDR3, as DNA: TGCGCCAGCAGCTTGGACAGGGGGTCCGAGCAGTACTTC. The whole variable domain, filled in from reference TRBV5-1 and TRBJ2-7, reads KAGVTQTPRYLIKTRGQQVTLSCSPISGHRSVSWYQQTPGQGLQFLFEYFSETQRNKGNFPGRFSGRQFSNSRSEMNVSTLELGDSALYLCASSLDRGSEQYFGPGTRLTVT.

This clonotype was recorded many times. The chain couples TRBV5-5 to TRBJ2-1; D gene ambiguous. The germline CDR1 and CDR2 sequences are SGHKS and YYEKEE (reference sequence). V was cut by 0 bases and J by 2 bases, with 3 bases left in between. CDR3 length equals 13 residues. The CDR3 sequence is CASSLDPYNEQFF. DNA for the CDR3: TGTGCCAGCAGCTTGGACCCCTACAATGAGCAGTTCTTC.